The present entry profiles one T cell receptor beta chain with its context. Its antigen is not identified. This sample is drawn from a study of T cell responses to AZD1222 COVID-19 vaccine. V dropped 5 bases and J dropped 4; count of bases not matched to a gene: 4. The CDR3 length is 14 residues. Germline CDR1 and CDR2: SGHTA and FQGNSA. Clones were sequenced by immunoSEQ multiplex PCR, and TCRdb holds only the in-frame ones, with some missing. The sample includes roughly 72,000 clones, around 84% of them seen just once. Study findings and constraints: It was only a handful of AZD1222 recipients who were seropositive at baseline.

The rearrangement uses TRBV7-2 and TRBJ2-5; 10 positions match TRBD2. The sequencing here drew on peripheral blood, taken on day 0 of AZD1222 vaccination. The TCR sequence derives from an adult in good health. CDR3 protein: CASSPRLAGETQYF. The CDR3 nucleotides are TGTGCCAGCAGCCCTCGACTAGCGGGAGAGACCCAGTACTTC.